These T cell receptor beta chains were read from a single sample in a study of T cell responses to AZD1222 COVID-19 vaccine. Using immunoSEQ multiplex PCR, the repertoire was profiled, and TCRdb retains in-frame clones only, with some absent. The table records around 90,000 clones, 70% to 90% of them present only once. Here the sequenced sample was peripheral blood, taken on day 0 of AZD1222 vaccination. Every receptor here comes from an adult in good health. The CDR3 runs from the conserved cysteine through the conserved F or W. Where a row states a size, it is once, few, many or the class of an expanded clone; other rows omit it.

v_call clone_size cdr3_aa
TRBV28 NA CASSLGSYNEQFF
TRBV9 NA CASSVDPPRLVYPKAFF
TRBV30 few CAWGRNSNQPQHF
TRBV6-5 NA CASSPPGQGRYGYTF
TRBV7-2 few CASRGGSSYEQYF
TRBV7-8 NA CASSRGLAGVRPYEQYF
TRBV7-9 NA CASSSDSYSPLHF
TRBV6-5 NA CASSPSRGAGYGYTF
TRBV7-2 NA CASSLGRGGANVLTF
TRBV4-2 NA CASSQEAVNTEAFF
TRBV3-1/TRBV3-2 few CASSQDQNTGELFF
TRBV24-1 NA CATSGGAGQPQHF
TRBV5-1 NA CASSLEAGWNSPLHF
TRBV12-3/TRBV12-4 NA CASSSQGRYGYTF
TRBV11-3 NA CASSPGRANVLTF
TRBV30 NA CAWSRVVAPGNTIYF
TRBV5-1 NA CASSLVGGSYNEQFF
TRBV11-3 NA CASSLYSQETQYF
TRBV27 NA CASSLQGGLNTGELFF
TRBV29-1 NA CSYGQGDGYTF
TRBV19 NA CASSGATGPYGYTF
TRBV9 NA CASSVGSSGSTDTQYF
TRBV5-1 few CASSLDREYGYTF
TRBV6-5 NA CASSSGGETQYF
TRBV6-5 NA CASSYIQAGVNSPLHF
TRBV6-5 NA CASSYFGGRGYEQYF
TRBV5-6 NA CASSLEGPQGYTF
TRBV30 NA CAWEGGLGQPQHF
TRBV18 once CASSPRTVDGSGNTIYF
TRBV2 NA CASSVRGSRETQYF
TRBV5-4 NA CASSLGGQGARGYTF
TRBV6-5 NA CASSRVYDTEAFF
TRBV4-3 NA CASSQDGGTKYGYTF
TRBV5-1 NA CATNHGLADDSYNEQFF
TRBV6-5 NA CASMDGGQETQYF
TRBV2 NA CASSRQIHYGYTF
TRBV12-5 NA CASGAQGAYQPQHF
TRBV2 NA CASSEGKQGTSEAFF
TRBV5-1 NA CASSALLTGESTF
TRBV6-5 once CASSPKRGGKFF
TRBV7-2 NA CASSLESRGYTF
TRBV6-5 NA CASSYSTMGPQHF
TRBV7-9 NA CASSSLDGSGGIRLGTQYF
TRBV12-3/TRBV12-4 few CASSFGYEQYF
TRBV7-9 NA CASSFLAGVLHEQFF
TRBV7-9 NA CASSFFPPGTDTQYF
TRBV6-5 NA CASCKYVTGGYGYTF
TRBV11-3 NA CASSLDGVAGGYEQYF
TRBV6-6 NA CASSPLSQGIDYGYTF
TRBV11-2 NA CASRSLSGAGEQYF